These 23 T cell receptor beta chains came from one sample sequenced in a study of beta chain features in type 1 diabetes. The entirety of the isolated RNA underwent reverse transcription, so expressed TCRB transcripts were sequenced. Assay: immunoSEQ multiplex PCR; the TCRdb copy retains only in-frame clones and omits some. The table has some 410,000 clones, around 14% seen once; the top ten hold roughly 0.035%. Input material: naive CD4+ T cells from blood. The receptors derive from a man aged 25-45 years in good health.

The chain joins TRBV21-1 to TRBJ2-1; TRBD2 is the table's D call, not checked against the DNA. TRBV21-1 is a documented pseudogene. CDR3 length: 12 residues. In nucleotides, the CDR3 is TGTGCCAGCAGCAAAAATCTGAATGAGCAGTTCTTC. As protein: CASSKNLNEQFF.

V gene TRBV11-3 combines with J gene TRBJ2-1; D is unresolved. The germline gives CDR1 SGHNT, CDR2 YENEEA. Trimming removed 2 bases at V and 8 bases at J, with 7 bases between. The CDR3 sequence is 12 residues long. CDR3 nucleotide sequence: TGTGCCAGCAGCTTAACAGCTTATGAGCAGTTCTTC. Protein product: CASSLTAYEQFF.

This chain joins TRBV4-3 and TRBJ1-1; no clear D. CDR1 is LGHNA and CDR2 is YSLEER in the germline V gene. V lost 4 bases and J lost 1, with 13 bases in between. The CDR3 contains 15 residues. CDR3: CASSPFVDSNTEAFF. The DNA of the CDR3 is TGCGCCAGCAGCCCTTTCGTTGACTCGAACACTGAAGCTTTCTTT.

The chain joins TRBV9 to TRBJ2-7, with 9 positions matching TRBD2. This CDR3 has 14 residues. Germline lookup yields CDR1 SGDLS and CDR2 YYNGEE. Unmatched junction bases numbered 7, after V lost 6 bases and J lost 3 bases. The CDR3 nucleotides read TGTGCCAGCACTCGACTAGCGGAGAACTACGAGCAGTACGTC. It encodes CASTRLAENYEQYV.

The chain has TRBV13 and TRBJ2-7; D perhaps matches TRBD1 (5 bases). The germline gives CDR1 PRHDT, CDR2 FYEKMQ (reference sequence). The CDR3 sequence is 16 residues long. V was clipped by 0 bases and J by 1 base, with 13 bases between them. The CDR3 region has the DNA TGTGCCAGCAGCTTAGGGAAGCACAGGAAGTCCTACGAGCAGTACTTC. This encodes CASSLGKHRKSYEQYF.

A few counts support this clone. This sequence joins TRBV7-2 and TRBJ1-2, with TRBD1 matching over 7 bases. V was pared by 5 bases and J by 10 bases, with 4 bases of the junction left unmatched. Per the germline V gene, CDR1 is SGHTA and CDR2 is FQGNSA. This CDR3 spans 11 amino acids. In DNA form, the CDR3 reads TGTGCCAGCAGCAGGACAGGACTCTACACCTTC. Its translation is CASSRTGLYTF.

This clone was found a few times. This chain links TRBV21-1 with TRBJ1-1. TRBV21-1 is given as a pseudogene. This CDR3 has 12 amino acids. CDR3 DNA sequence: TGTGCCAGCAGCAAGCCCCCTAGGGAAGCTTTCTTT. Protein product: CASSKPPREAFF.

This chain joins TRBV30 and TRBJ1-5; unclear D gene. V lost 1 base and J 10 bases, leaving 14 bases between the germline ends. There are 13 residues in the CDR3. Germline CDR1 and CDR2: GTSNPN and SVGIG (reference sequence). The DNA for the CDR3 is TGTGCCTGGAGTGACAGTGTAAGGTCCCCCCAGCATTTT. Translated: CAWSDSVRSPQHF.

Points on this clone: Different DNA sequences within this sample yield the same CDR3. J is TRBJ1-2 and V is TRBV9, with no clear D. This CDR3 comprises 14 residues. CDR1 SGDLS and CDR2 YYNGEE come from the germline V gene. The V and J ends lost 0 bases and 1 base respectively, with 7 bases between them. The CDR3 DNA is TGTGCCAGCAGCGTAGATCTGGGTAACTATGGCTACACCTTC. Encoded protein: CASSVDLGNYGYTF.

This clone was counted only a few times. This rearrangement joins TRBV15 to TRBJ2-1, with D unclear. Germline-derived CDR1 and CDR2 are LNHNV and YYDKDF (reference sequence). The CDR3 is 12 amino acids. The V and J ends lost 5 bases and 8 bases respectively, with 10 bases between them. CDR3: CATSLLGYEQFF. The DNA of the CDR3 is TGTGCCACCAGCCTTCTCGGGTATGAGCAGTTCTTC.

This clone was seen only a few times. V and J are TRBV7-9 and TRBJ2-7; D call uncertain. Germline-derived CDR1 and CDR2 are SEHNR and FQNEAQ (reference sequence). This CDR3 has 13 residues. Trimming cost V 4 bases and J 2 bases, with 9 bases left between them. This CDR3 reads CASSSSPAYEQYV. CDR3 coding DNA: TGTGCCAGCAGCTCCAGCCCGGCCTACGAGCAGTACGTC.

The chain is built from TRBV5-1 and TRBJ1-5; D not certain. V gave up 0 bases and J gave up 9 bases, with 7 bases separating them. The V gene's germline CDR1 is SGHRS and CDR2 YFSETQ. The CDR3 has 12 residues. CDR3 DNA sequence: TGCGCCAGCAGCTTGGGGAGCGGGCCCCAGCATTTT. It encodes CASSLGSGPQHF.

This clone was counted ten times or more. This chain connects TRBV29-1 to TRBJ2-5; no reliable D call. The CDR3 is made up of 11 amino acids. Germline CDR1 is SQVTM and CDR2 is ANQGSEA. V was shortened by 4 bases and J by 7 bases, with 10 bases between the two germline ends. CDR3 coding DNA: TGCAGCGTTGTTGAGAGTGTGACCCAGTACTTC. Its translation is CSVVESVTQYF. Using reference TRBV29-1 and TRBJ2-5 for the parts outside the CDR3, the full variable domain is SAVISQKPSRDICQRGTSLTIQCQVDSQVTMMFWYRQQPGQSLTLIATANQGSEATYESGFVIDKFPISRPNLTFSTLTVSNMSPEDSSIYLCSVVESVTQYFGPGTRLLVL.

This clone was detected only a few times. The CDR3 nucleotides are TGTGCCAGCTCAGCTATTACTAGCGGAGGAAAAGAGACCCAGTACTTC. This encodes CASSAITSGGKETQYF. The chain couples TRBV18 to TRBJ2-5; TRBD2 aligns across 8 bases. Losses at the gene ends were 5 bases for V and 3 bases for J; bases not matched to a gene: 11. Germline V gene data show CDR1 as KGHSH and CDR2 as LQKENI. This CDR3 spans 16 amino acids.

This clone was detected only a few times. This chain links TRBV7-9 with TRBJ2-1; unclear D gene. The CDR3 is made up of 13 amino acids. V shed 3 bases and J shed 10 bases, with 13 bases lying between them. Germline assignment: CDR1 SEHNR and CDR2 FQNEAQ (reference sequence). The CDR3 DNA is TGTGCCAGCAGCTTGGGCCCCCCGGACGAGCAGTTCTTC. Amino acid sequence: CASSLGPPDEQFF.

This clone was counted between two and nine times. CDR3 region: CASSLVRLSDGYV. For the CDR3, the DNA is TGCGCCAGCAGCTTGGTCCGCCTGTCCGACGGGTACGTC. The chain links TRBV5-1 to TRBJ2-7; D call uncertain. This CDR3 is built from 13 residues. V lost 0 bases, J lost 12 bases, and 16 bases lay in between. From germline, CDR1 is SGHRS and CDR2 YFSETQ.

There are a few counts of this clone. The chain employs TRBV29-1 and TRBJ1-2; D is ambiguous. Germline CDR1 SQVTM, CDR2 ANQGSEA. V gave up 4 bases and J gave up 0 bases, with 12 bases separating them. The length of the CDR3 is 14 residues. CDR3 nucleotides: TGCAGCGTTGTGAAGCGAGACGCTAACTATGGCTACACCTTC. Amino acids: CSVVKRDANYGYTF.

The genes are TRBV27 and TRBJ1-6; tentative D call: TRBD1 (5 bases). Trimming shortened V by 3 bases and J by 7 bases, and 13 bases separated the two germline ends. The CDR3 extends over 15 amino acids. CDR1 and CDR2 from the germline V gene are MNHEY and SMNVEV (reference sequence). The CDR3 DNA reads TGTGCCAGCAGTTTGGGGGTGGGTAGGAATTCACCCCTCCACTTT. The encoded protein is CASSLGVGRNSPLHF.

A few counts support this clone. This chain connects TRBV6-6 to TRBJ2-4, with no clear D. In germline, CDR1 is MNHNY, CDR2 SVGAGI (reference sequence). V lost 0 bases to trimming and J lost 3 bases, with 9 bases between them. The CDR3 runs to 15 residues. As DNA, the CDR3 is TGTGCCAGCAGTTACTCGTCCGGAAACAAAAACATTCAGTACTTC. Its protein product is CASSYSSGNKNIQYF.

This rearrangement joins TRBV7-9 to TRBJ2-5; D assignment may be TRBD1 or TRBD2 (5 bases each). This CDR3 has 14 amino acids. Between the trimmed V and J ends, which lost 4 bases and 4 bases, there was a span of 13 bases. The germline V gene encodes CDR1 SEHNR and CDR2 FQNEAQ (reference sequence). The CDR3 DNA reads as TGTGCCAGCAGCTCGACCGGGGCATCAGAGACCCAGTACTTC. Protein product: CASSSTGASETQYF.

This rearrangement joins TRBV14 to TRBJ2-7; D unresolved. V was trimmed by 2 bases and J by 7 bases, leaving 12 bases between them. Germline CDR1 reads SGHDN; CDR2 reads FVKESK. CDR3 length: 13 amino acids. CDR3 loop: CASSQTLSGEQYV. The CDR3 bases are TGTGCCAGCAGCCAAACCCTATCTGGGGAGCAGTACGTC.

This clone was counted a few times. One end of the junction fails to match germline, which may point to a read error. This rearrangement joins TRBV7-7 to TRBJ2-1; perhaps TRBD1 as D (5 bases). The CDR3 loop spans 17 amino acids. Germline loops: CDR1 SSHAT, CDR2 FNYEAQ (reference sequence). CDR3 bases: TGTGCTAGCAGCTCTGGTCCACAGGAGAGCTCCTACAATGAGCAGTTCTTC. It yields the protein CASSSGPQESSYNEQFF.

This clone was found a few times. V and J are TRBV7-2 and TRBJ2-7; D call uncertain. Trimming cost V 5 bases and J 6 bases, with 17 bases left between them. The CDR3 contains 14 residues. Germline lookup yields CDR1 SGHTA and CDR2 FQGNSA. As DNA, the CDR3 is TGTGCCAGCAGCCCCTATGGGGATTTCAGCGAGCAGTACTTC. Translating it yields CASSPYGDFSEQYF.